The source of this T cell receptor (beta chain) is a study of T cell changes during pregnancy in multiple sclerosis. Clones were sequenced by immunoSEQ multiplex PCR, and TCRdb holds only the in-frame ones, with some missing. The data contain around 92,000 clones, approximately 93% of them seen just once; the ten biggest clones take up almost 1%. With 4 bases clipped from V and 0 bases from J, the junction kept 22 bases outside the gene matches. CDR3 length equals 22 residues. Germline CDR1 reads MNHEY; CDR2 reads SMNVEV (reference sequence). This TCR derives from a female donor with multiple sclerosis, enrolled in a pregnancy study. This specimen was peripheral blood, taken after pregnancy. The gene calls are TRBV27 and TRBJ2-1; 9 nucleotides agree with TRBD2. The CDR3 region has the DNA TGTGCCAGCAGTTCCTCCTCCCTAGCGGGACCTTTTCTATCGAGCTCCTACAATGAGCAGTTCTTC. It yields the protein CASSSSSLAGPFLSSSYNEQFF.